This T cell receptor (beta chain) derives from a study of T-cell reconstitution after alpha-beta-depleted transplantation in children. This clonotype was found many times. For TCRbeta, the library was prepared with unique molecular identifiers. TCRdb ran MiXCR on the PCR reads and lists one entry per CDR3 protein. This sample yields around 700,000 distinct CDR3 sequences, of which roughly 14% are seen a single time; about 0.77% belongs to the top ten. Germline trimming cut 6 bases from V and 0 bases from J; bases unmatched to any gene: 7. The CDR3 runs to 16 residues. Germline V gene sequence: CDR1 ENHRY, CDR2 SYGVKD.

This sequence originates from a girl aged 2 to 9 with congenital amegakaryocytic thrombocytopenia, due to receive a stem cell transplant. The rearrangement uses TRBV10-3 and TRBJ2-2; the match to TRBD2 covers 7 bases. Here the sequenced sample was PBMCs, taken before TCRalphabeta/CD19-depleted stem cell transplant. The CDR3 here is CAIRGGEWPNTGELFF. CDR3 sequence (DNA): TGTGCCATCAGGGGAGGGGAATGGCCGAACACCGGGGAGCTGTTTTTT.